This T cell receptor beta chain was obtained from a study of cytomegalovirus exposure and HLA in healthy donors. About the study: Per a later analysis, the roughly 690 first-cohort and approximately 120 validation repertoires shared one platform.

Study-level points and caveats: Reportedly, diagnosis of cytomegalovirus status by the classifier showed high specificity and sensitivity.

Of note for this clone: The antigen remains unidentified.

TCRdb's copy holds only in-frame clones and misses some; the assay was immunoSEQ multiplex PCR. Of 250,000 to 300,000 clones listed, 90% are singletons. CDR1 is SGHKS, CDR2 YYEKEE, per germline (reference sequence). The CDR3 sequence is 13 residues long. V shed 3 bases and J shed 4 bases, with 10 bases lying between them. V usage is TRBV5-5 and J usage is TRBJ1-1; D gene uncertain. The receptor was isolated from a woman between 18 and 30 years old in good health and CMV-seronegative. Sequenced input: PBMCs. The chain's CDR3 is CASSSHPSTEAFF. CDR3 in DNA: TGTGCCAGCAGCTCACATCCCTCCACTGAAGCTTTCTTT.